This T cell receptor beta chain was profiled in a study of identifying expanded T cells in peripheral blood. Produced via immunoSEQ multiplex PCR; TCRdb's table is partial and in-frame only. Among about 74,000 clones listed, about 83% were seen once. As for this clone: The antigen is unknown.

The germline V and J ends were trimmed by 6 bases and 1 base, with 13 bases remaining between them. Germline CDR1 MDHEN, CDR2 SYDVKM. This CDR3 comprises 15 residues. Findings and limits, study-wide: Differentially abundant clones: 1 to 1.5 between replicates, about 17 at roughly 2 weeks, around 19 at four. Clone count variance between approximately two-week samples rose with total template count.

Healthy donors had no documented immune events, such as infections, while sampled. The chain has TRBV28 and TRBJ2-1, with a weak D call TRBD2 (6 bases). The clonotype was recovered from a person aged 18 to 69 in good health. Sample: blood. The chain's CDR3 is CASRLGSGSYNEQFF. CDR3 nucleotide sequence: TGTGCCAGCAGGCTCGGGAGTGGATCCTACAATGAGCAGTTCTTC.